These 13 T cell receptor beta chains were sequenced from one sample in a study of blood T cell repertoires in COVID-19. Libraries were prepared by immunoSEQ multiplex PCR; TCRdb keeps only in-frame clonotypes and omits some of them. Found here are about 12,000 clones, around 73% of them singletons; the top ten hold 30% to 35%. The sequenced sample was peripheral blood. The source of these receptors is a human donor in a cohort sampled during active COVID-19.

This clone was observed once. This sequence joins TRBV11-3 and TRBJ2-2; D is unclear. The CDR3 runs to 13 residues. V dropped 5 bases and J dropped 6 bases, with 10 bases sitting between them. Germline assignment: CDR1 SGHNT and CDR2 YENEEA. The CDR3 region has the DNA TGTGCCAGCAGCCTACGCAGGTCCGGGGAGCTGTTTTTT. Its protein product is CASSLRRSGELFF.

The genes are TRBV7-8 and TRBJ1-5; possibly TRBD1 for D (6 bases). V shed 5 bases and J shed 5 bases, with 19 bases lying between them. This CDR3 is built from 16 residues. CDR1 SGHVS and CDR2 FQNEAQ come from the germline V gene. This chain's CDR3 is CASSPIGGFTDQPQHF. For the CDR3, the DNA is TGTGCCAGCAGCCCAATAGGGGGTTTCACAGATCAGCCCCAGCATTTT.

V usage is TRBV28 and J usage is TRBJ2-7, with TRBD2 matching over 7 bases. The V and J ends lost 8 bases and 7 bases, in that order; junction bases with no gene match: 5. Germline CDR1 and CDR2: MDHEN and SYDVKM. CDR3 length equals 11 residues. DNA of the CDR3: TGTGCCAGCGGGAGGGCCCTAGAGCAGTACTTC. Residues: CASGRALEQYF.

The chain combines TRBV7-2 with TRBJ1-2; 8 nucleotides align to TRBD1. Germline V gene lookup returns CDR1 SGHTA and CDR2 FQGNSA. The CDR3 runs 15 residues. The V segment lost 3 bases and the J segment 0 bases; nucleotides outside the gene matches: 3. CDR3 in DNA: TGTGCCAGCAGCTTGCAGGGGGCGCCTAACTATGGCTACACCTTC. Its translation is CASSLQGAPNYGYTF. Supplemented by reference TRBV7-2 and TRBJ1-2, the full variable domain reads GAGVSQSPSNKVTEKGKDVELRCDPISGHTALYWYRQSLGQGLEFLIYFQGNSAPDKSGLPSDRFSAERTGGSVSTLTIQRTQQEDSAVYLCASSLQGAPNYGYTFGSGTRLTVV.

The chain couples TRBV7-8 to TRBJ1-4; 11 bases are shared with TRBD1. Trimming at V came to 6 bases and at J to 5 bases, leaving 11 bases not matched to a gene. CDR1 SGHVS and CDR2 FQNEAQ come from the germline V gene. CDR3 size: 17 residues. CDR3 nucleotide sequence: TGTGCCAGCAGTCGCGGGCGGACAGGGGGCGCGAATGAAAAACTGTTTTTT. Protein sequence: CASSRGRTGGANEKLFF. The full variable domain, with the rest looked up from reference TRBV7-8 and TRBJ1-4, is GAGVSQSPRYKVAKRGQDVALRCDPISGHVSLFWYQQALGQGPEFLTYFQNEAQLDKSGLPSDRFFAERPEGSVSTLKIQRTQQEDSAVYLCASSRGRTGGANEKLFFGSGTQLSVL.

CDR3: CASSSSVQDRANTGELFF. The CDR3 region has the DNA TGTGCCAGCAGCTCCTCCGTTCAGGACAGGGCGAACACCGGGGAGCTGTTTTTT. The gene calls are TRBV7-9 and TRBJ2-2; 8 bases line up with TRBD1. V lost 4 bases, J lost 0 bases, and 10 bases stayed unmatched. The CDR3 is 18 amino acids. Germline CDR1 SEHNR, CDR2 FQNEAQ (reference sequence).

This clone was counted a few times. V is TRBV5-1 and J is TRBJ2-3, with a weak D call TRBD1 (6 bases). CDR3 length: 13 residues. V was trimmed by 4 bases and J by 4 bases, leaving 10 bases between them. In germline, CDR1 is SGHRS, CDR2 YFSETQ. The CDR3 loop reads CASSGGSSDTQYF. CDR3 nucleotide sequence: TGCGCCAGCAGCGGGGGCAGCTCAGATACGCAGTATTTT.

The V call is TRBV2, the J call TRBJ2-7; a possible D gene is TRBD1 (5 bases). Trimming left V 6 bases short and J 5 bases short, with 11 bases between. Germline CDR1 reads SNHLY; CDR2 reads FYNNEI. CDR3 size: 12 residues. The CDR3 DNA sequence: TGTGCCAGCAGCTTCAGCAGGGACGAGCAGTACTTC. Amino acids: CASSFSRDEQYF.

The CDR3, as DNA: TGTGCCAGCAGCCAGAACGACAGGATCCATGGTGAAAAACTGTTTTTT. As protein: CASSQNDRIHGEKLFF. The rearrangement links TRBV11-2 to TRBJ1-4; D might be TRBD1 (6 bases). CDR1 is SGHAT and CDR2 is FQNNGV in the germline V gene. There are 16 residues in the CDR3. V lost 5 bases and J 7 bases, leaving 20 bases between the germline ends.

The V call is TRBV27, the J call TRBJ1-5, with a tentative D call TRBD1 (6 bases). Germline values: CDR1 MNHEY, CDR2 SMNVEV (reference sequence). The length of the CDR3 is 18 residues. V lost 2 bases and J 4 bases, leaving 21 bases between the germline ends. The CDR3 region has the DNA TGTGCCAGCAGTTTAAAGGGGGGGGGCGTCTCACTTAATCAGCCCCAGCATTTT. Its protein product is CASSLKGGGVSLNQPQHF.

V and J are TRBV27 and TRBJ2-1, with 7 nucleotides matching TRBD2. The CDR3 totals 15 residues. In germline, CDR1 is MNHEY, CDR2 SMNVEV (reference sequence). The J segment lost 5 bases and the V segment lost 1 base, leaving 5 bases of the junction unmatched. CDR3 DNA: TGTGCCAGCAGTTTATGGGGGACTACCGACAATGAGCAGTTCTTC. It encodes CASSLWGTTDNEQFF.

The chain is built from TRBV7-9 and TRBJ2-7; 10 bases fit TRBD1. Unmatched junction bases numbered 2, after V lost 1 base and J lost 2 bases. The CDR3 length is 15 residues. CDR1 and CDR2 from the germline V gene are SEHNR and FQNEAQ (reference sequence). The CDR3 nucleotides read TGTGCCAGCAGCTTAGAGGGGACAGGGGCCTACGAGCAGTACTTC. It yields the protein CASSLEGTGAYEQYF.

In its sample, this clone was seen a few times. V usage is TRBV6-5 and J usage is TRBJ2-7; D is perhaps TRBD1 (6 bases). The CDR3 extends over 14 amino acids. The germline V gene encodes CDR1 MNHEY and CDR2 SVGAGI. The V gene lost 7 bases and the J gene lost 1 base, with 14 bases spanning the gap. The CDR3 DNA follows: TGTGCCAGCATTCGAAACAGGGATTCCTACGAGCAGTACTTC. The encoded protein is CASIRNRDSYEQYF.